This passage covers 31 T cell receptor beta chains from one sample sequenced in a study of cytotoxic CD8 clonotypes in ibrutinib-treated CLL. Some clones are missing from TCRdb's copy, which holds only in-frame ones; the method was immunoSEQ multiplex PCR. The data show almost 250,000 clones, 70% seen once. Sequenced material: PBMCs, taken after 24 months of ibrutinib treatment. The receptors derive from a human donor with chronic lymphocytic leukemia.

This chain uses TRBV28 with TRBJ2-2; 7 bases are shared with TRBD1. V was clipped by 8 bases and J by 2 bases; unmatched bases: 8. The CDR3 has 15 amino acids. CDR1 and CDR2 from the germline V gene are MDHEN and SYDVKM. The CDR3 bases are TGTGCCAGCCTAGAAGGGGGCCCTAACACCGGGGAGCTGTTTTTT. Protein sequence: CASLEGGPNTGELFF.

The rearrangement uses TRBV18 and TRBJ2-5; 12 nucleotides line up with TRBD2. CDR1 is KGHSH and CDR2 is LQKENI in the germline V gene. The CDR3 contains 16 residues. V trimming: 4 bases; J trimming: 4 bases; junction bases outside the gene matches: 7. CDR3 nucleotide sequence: TGTGCCAGCTCACATAGACTAGCGGGAGACTCAGAGACCCAGTACTTC. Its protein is CASSHRLAGDSETQYF.

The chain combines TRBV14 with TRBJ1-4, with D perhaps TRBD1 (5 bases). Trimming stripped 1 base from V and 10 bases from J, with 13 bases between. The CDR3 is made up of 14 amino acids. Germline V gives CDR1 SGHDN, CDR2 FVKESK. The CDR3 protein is CASSQVYGGGKLFF. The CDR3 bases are TGTGCCAGCAGCCAAGTTTACGGGGGAGGAAAACTGTTTTTT.

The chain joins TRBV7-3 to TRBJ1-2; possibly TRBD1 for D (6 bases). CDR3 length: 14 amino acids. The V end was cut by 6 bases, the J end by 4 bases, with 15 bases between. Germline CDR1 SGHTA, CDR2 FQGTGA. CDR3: CASSQIGGAYGYTF. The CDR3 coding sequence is TGTGCCAGCAGTCAAATCGGGGGGGCCTATGGCTACACCTTC.

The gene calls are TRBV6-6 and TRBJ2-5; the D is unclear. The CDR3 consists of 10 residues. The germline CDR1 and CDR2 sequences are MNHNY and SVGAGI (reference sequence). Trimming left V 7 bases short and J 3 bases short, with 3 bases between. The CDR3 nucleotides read TGTGCCAGCACCAAAGAGACCCAGTACTTC. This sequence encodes CASTKETQYF.

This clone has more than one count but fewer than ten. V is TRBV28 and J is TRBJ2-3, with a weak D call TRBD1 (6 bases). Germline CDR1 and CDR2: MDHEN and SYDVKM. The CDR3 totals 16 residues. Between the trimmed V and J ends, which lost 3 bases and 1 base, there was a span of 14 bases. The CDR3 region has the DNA TGTGCCAGCAGTTTGAGGAGGAAGGGGGGCACAGATACGCAGTATTTT. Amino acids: CASSLRRKGGTDTQYF.

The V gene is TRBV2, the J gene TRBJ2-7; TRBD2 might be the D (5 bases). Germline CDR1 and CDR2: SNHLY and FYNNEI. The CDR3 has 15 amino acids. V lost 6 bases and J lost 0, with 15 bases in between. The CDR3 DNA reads TGTGCCAGCAGGAAAGGCACCGGAGGCTCCTACGAGCAGTACTTC. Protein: CASRKGTGGSYEQYF. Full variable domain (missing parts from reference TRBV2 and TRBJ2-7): EPEVTQTPSHQVTQMGQEVILRCVPISNHLYFYWYRQILGQKVEFLVSFYNNEISEKSEIFDDQFSVERPDGSNFTLKIRSTKLEDSAMYFCASRKGTGGSYEQYFGPGTRLTVT.

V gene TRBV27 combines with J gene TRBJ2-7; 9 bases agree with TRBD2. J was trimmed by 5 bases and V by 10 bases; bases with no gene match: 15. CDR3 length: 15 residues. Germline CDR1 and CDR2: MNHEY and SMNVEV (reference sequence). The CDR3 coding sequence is TGTGCCACCATGGCAAGGGGGCGGGAGGGGAACGAGCAGTACTTC. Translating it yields CATMARGREGNEQYF.

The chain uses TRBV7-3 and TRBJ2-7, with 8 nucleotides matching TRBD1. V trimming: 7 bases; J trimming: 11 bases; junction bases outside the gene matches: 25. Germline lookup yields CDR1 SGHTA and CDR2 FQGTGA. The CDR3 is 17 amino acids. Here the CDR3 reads CASTQPRRVGQVYAEYF. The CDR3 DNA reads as TGTGCCAGCACCCAACCTAGGAGGGTGGGACAGGTTTACGCGGAGTACTTC.

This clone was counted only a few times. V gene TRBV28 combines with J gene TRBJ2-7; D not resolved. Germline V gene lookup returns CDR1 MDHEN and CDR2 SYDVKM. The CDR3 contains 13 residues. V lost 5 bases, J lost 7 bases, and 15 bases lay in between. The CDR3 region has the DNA TGTGCCAGCAGTGGCCCCCGGAGCGCAGAGCAGTACTTC. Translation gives CASSGPRSAEQYF.

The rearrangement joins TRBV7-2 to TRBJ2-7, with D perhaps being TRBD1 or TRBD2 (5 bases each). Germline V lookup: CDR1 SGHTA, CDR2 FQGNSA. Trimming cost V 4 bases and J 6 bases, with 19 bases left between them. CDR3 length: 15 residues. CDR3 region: CASSSPTRGFLEQYF. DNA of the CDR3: TGTGCCAGCAGCTCCCCCACCCGGGGCTTCCTCGAGCAGTACTTC.

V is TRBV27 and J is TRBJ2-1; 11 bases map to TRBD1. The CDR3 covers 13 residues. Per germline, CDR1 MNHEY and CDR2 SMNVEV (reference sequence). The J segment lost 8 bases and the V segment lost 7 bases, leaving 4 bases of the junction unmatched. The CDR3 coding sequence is TGTGCCAGCAAACTGGGACAGGGGGATGAGCAGTTCTTC. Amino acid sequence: CASKLGQGDEQFF.

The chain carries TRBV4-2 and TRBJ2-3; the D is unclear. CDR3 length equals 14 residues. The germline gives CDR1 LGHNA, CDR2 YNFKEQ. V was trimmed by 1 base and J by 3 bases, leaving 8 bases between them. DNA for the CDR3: TGTGCCAGCAGCCAAGGGGCAGAGACAGATACGCAGTATTTT. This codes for CASSQGAETDTQYF.

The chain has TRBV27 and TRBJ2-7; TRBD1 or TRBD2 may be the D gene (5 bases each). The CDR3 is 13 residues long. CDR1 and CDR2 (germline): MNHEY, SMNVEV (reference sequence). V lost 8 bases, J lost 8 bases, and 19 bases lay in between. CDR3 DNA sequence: TGTGCCAGCCGACGGGGCTTTGCCTGGAAGCAGTACTTC. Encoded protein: CASRRGFAWKQYF.

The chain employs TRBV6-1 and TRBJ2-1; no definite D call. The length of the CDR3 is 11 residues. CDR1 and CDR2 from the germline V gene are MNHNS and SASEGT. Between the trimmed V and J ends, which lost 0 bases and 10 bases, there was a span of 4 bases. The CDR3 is CASSEAREQFF. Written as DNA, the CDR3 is TGTGCCAGCAGTGAAGCGCGGGAGCAGTTCTTC.

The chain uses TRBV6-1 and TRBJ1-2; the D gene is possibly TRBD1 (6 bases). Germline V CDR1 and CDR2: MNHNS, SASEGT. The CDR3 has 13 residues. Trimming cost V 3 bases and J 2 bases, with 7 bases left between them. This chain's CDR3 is CASSDRGNYGYTF. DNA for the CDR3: TGTGCCAGCAGTGATAGGGGGAACTATGGCTACACCTTC.

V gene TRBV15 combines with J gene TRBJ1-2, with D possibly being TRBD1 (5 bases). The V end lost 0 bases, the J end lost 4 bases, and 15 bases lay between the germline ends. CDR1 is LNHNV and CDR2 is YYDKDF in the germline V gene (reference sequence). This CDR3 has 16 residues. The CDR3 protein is CATSRDRGGLLYGYTF. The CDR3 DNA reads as TGTGCCACCAGCAGAGATCGCGGGGGACTGCTCTATGGCTACACCTTC.

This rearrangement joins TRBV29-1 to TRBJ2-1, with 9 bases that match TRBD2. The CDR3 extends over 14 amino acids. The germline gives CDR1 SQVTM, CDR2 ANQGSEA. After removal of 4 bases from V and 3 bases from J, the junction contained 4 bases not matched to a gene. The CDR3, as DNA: TGCAGCGTTGCCCGGACTAGCGACTACAATGAGCAGTTCTTC. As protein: CSVARTSDYNEQFF.

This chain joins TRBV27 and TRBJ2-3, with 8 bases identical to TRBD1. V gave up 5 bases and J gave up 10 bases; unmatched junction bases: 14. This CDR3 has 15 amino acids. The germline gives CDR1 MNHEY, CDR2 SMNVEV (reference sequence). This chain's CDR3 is CASSPLDRDSSSQYF. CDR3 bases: TGTGCCAGCAGTCCCTTGGACAGGGACTCGTCCTCGCAGTATTTT.

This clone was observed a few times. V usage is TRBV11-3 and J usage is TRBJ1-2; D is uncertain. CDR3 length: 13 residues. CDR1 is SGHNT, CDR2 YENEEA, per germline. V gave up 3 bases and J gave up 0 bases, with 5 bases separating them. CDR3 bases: TGTGCCAGCAGCTTGAGGGCTAACTATGGCTACACCTTC. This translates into CASSLRANYGYTF.

The CDR3 loop reads CASSRDRGYEQYF. In nucleotides, the CDR3 is TGTGCCAGCAGCCGGGACAGGGGGTACGAGCAGTACTTC. V usage is TRBV28 and J usage is TRBJ2-7; 11 bases align to TRBD1. V was pared by 6 bases and J by 4 bases, with 2 bases of the junction left unmatched. Looked up from germline, CDR1 is MDHEN and CDR2 is SYDVKM. CDR3 size: 13 residues.

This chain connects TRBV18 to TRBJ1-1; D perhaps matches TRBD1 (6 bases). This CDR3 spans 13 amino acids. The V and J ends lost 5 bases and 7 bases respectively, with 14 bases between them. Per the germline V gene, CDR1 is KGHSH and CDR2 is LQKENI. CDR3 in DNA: TGTGCCAGCTCATCGGGGGGCACGGATGAAGCTTTCTTT. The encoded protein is CASSSGGTDEAFF.

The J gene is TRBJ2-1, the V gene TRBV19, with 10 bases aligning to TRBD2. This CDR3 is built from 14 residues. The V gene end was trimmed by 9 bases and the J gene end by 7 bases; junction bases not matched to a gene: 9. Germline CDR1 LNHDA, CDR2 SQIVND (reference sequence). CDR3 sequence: CARKGLAERNEQFF. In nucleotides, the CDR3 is TGTGCCAGAAAAGGACTAGCGGAACGTAATGAGCAGTTCTTC.

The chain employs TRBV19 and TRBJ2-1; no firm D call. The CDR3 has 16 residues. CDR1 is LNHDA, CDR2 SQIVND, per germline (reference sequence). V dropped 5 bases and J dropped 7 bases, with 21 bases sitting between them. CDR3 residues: CASSPRGWGTENEQFF. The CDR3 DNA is TGTGCCAGTAGTCCCAGAGGCTGGGGAACGGAGAATGAGCAGTTCTTC.

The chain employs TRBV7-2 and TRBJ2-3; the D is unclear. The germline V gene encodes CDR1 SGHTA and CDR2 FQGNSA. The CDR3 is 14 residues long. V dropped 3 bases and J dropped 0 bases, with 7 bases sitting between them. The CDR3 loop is CASSFKGSTDTQYF. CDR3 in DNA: TGTGCCAGCAGCTTTAAGGGCAGCACAGATACGCAGTATTTT.

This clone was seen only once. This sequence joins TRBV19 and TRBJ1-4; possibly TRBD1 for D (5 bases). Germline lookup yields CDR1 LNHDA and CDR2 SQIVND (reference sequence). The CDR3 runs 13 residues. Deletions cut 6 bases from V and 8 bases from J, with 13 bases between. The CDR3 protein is CASRSGGEEKLFF. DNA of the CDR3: TGTGCCAGTAGAAGTGGAGGGGAGGAAAAACTGTTTTTT.

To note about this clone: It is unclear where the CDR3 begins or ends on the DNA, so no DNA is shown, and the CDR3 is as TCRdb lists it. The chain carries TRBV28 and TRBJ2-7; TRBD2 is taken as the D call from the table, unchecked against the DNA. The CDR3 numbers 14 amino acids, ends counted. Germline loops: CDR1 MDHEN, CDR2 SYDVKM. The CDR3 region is CASSSSGFGSEQYF.

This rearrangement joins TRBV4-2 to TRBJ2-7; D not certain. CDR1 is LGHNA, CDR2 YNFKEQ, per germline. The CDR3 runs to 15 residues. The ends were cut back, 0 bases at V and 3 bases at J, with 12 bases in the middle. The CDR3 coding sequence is TGTGCCAGCAGCCAAGAACTCGACCGATACTACGAGCAGTACTTC. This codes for CASSQELDRYYEQYF.

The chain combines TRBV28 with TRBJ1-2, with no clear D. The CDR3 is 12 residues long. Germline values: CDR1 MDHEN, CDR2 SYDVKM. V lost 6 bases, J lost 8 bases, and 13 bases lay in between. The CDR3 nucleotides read TGTGCCAGCAGCCAGAGCTTGGGGGGCTACACCTTC. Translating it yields CASSQSLGGYTF.

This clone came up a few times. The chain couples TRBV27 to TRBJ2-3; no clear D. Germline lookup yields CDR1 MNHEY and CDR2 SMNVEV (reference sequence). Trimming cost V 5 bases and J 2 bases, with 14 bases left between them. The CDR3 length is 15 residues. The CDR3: CASSERGYNTDTQYF. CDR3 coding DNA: TGTGCCAGCAGTGAGCGTGGGTATAACACAGATACGCAGTATTTT.

The CDR3: CASSLGPPGQGGQPQHF. CDR3 nucleotide sequence: TGTGCCAGCAGCTTAGGGCCGCCGGGACAGGGTGGCCAGCCCCAGCATTTT. J is TRBJ1-5 and V is TRBV11-2; 9 bases align to TRBD1. The length of the CDR3 is 17 residues. The V segment lost 1 base and the J segment 7 bases; nucleotides outside the gene matches: 11. The germline V gene encodes CDR1 SGHAT and CDR2 FQNNGV.